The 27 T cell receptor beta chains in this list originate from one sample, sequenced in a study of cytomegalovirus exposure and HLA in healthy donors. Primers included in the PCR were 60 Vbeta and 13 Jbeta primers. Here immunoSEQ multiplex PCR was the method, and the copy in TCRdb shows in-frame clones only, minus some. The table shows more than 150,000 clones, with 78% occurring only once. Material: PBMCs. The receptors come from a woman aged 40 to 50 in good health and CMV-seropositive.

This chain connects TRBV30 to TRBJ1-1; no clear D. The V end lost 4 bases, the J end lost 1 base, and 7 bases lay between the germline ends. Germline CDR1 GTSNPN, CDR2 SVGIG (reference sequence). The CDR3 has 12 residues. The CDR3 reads CAWKEGNTEAFF. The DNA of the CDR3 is TGTGCCTGGAAGGAGGGGAACACTGAAGCTTTCTTT.

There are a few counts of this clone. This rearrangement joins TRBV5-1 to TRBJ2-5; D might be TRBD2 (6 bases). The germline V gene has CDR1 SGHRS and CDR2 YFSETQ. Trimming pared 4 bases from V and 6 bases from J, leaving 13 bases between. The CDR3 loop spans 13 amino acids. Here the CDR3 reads CASSEAGGKTQYF. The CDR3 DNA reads TGCGCCAGCAGCGAGGCAGGAGGGAAGACCCAGTACTTC.

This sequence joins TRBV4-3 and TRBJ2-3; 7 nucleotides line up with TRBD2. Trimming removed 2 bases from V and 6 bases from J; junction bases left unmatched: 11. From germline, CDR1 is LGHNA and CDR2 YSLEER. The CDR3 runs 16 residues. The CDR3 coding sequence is TGCGCCAGCAGCCAATCCCTTAGGGGAGGGTTCGATACGCAGTATTTT. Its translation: CASSQSLRGGFDTQYF.

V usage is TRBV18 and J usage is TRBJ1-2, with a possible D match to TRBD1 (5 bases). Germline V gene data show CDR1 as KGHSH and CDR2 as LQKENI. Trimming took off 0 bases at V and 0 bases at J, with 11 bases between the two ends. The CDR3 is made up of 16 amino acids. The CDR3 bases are TGTGCCAGCTCACCACCGGGACTGATAACTAACTATGGCTACACCTTC. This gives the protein CASSPPGLITNYGYTF.

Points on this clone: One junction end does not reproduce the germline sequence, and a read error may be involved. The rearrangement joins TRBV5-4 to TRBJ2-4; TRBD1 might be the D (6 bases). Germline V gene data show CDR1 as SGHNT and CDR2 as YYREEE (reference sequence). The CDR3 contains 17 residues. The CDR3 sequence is CASSLALAGVTKNSQYF. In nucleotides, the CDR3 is TGTGCCAGCAGCTTGGCTCTGGCAGGGGTTACCAAAAACAGTCAGTACTTC.

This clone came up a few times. The DNA for the CDR3 is TGTGCCAGCAGTAGCCGGGACAGGCTCAATCAGCCCCAGCATTTT. Translated: CASSSRDRLNQPQHF. The chain recombines TRBV2 with TRBJ1-5; 8 nucleotides line up with TRBD1. The CDR3 has 15 amino acids. V was pared by 5 bases and J by 3 bases, with 6 bases of the junction left unmatched. Germline V lookup: CDR1 SNHLY, CDR2 FYNNEI.

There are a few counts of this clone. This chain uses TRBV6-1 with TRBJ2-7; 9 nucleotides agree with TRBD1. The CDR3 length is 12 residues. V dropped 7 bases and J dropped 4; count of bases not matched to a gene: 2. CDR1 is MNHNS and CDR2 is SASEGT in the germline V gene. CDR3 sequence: CASTQGAYEQYF. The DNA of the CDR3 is TGTGCCAGCACACAGGGGGCTTACGAGCAGTACTTC.

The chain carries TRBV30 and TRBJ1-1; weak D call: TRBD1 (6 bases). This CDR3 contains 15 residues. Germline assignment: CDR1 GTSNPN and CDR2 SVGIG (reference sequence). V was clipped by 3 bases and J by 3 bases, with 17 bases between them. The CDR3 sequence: CAWRVQGRFYTEAFF. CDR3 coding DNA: TGTGCCTGGAGAGTGCAGGGGCGATTCTACACTGAAGCTTTCTTT.

CDR3 coding DNA: TGTGCCAGCAGCCAAGACGCCTTCATAGCGGGGGGCACACCGGCGGCCCCTTACCAAGAGACCCAGTACTTC. Translating it yields CASSQDAFIAGGTPAAPYQETQYF. The chain is built from TRBV14 and TRBJ2-5; the match to TRBD2 covers 10 bases. The junction had 25 bases not matched to a gene; V was cut back by 0 bases and J by 0 bases. Germline CDR1 and CDR2: SGHDN and FVKESK. The CDR3 is made up of 24 amino acids.

CDR3 residues: CASSFRGSVGNEQFF. DNA for the CDR3: TGTGCCAGCAGCTTCAGGGGGTCGGTTGGCAATGAGCAGTTCTTC. This chain uses TRBV7-2 with TRBJ2-1; 7 bases fit TRBD1. The junction had 8 bases not matched to a gene; V was cut back by 3 bases and J by 6 bases. The CDR3 runs 15 residues. Germline V gene lookup returns CDR1 SGHTA and CDR2 FQGNSA.

For the CDR3, the DNA is TGTGCCAGCAGCCGGCGTACAGGGGGCTTAGAGACCCAGTACTTC. Its translation is CASSRRTGGLETQYF. The chain joins TRBV5-4 to TRBJ2-5; 9 positions agree with TRBD1. CDR3 length: 15 amino acids. Unmatched junction bases numbered 8, after V lost 4 bases and J lost 4 bases. Germline values: CDR1 SGHNT, CDR2 YYREEE (reference sequence). The full variable domain, its missing parts supplied by reference TRBV5-4 and TRBJ2-5, is ETGVTQSPTHLIKTRGQQVTLRCSSQSGHNTVSWYQQALGQGPQFIFQYYREEENGRGNFPPRFSGLQFPNYSSELNVNALELDDSALYLCASSRRTGGLETQYFGPGTRLLVL.

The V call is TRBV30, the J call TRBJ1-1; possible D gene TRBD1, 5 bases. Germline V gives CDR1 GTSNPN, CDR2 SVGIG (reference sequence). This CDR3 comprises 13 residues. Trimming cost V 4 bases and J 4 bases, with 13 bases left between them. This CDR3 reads CAWKTPRVTEAFF. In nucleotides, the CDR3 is TGTGCCTGGAAAACACCCAGGGTCACTGAAGCTTTCTTT.

For the CDR3, the DNA is TGTGCCAGCAGTTCCCAGGGCGGGGGGTACTACGAGCAGTACTTC. Protein product: CASSSQGGGYYEQYF. The chain employs TRBV6-6 and TRBJ2-7; 8 bases align to TRBD2. Germline V gives CDR1 MNHNY, CDR2 SVGAGI (reference sequence). The CDR3 extends over 15 amino acids. J gave up 3 bases and V 4 bases, and 8 bases lay outside the gene matches.

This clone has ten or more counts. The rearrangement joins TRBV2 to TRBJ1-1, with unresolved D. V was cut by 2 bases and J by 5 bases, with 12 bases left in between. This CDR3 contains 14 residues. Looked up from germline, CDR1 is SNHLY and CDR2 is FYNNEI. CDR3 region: CASSEIWELTEAFF. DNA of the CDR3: TGTGCCAGCAGTGAAATTTGGGAGTTGACTGAAGCTTTCTTT.

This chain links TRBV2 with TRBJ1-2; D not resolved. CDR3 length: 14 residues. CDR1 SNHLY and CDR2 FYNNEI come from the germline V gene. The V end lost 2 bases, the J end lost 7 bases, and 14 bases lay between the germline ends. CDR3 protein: CASSEMKAGLGYTF. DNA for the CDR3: TGTGCCAGCAGTGAAATGAAGGCAGGTCTTGGCTACACCTTC.

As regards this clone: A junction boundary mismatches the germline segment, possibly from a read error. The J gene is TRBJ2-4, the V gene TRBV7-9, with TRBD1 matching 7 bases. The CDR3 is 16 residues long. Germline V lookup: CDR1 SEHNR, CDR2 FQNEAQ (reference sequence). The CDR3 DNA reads TGTGCCAGCAGCCCGACAGGGAAGGGGGCCAAAAACAGTCAGTACTTC. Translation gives CASSPTGKGAKNSQYF.

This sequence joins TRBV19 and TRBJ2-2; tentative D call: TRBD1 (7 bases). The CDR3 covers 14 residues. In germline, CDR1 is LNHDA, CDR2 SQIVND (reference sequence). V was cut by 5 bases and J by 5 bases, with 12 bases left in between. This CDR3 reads CASSWRGPTGELFF. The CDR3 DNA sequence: TGTGCCAGTAGTTGGAGGGGGCCGACCGGGGAGCTGTTTTTT.

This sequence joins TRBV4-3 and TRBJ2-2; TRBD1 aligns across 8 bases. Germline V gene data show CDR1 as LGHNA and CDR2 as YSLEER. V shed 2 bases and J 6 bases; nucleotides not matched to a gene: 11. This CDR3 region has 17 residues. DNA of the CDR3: TGCGCCAGCAGCCAACCCGGGACAGGTTTGAGCGCCGGGGAGCTGTTTTTT. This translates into CASSQPGTGLSAGELFF.

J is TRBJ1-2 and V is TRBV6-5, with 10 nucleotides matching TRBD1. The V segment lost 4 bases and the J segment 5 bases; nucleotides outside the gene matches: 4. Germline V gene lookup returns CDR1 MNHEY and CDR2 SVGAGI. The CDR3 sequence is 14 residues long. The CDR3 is CASSSRDRGYGYTF. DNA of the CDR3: TGTGCCAGCAGTTCAAGGGACAGGGGTTATGGCTACACCTTC.

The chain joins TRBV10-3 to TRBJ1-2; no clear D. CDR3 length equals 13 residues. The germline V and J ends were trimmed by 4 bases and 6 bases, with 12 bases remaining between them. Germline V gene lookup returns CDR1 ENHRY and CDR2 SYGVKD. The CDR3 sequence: CAISVVQIDGYTF. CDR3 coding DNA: TGTGCCATCAGTGTTGTCCAGATTGATGGCTACACCTTC.

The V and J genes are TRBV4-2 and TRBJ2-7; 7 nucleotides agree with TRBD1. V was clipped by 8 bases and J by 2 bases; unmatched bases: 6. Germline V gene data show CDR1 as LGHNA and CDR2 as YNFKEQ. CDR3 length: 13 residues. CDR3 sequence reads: CASGRTGTYEQYF. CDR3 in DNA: TGTGCCAGCGGGCGGACAGGCACCTACGAGCAGTACTTC.

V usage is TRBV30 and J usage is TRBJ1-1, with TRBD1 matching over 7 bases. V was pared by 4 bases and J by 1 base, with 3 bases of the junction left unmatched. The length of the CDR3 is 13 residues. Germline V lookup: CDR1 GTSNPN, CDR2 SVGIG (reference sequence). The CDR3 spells CAWKQGQNTEAFF. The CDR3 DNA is TGTGCCTGGAAACAGGGGCAGAACACTGAAGCTTTCTTT.

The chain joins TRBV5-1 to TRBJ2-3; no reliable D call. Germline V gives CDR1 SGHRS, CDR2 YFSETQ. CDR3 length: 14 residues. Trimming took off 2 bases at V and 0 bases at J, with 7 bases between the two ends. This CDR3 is CASSFGASTDTQYF. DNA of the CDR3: TGCGCCAGCAGCTTTGGAGCCAGCACAGATACGCAGTATTTT.

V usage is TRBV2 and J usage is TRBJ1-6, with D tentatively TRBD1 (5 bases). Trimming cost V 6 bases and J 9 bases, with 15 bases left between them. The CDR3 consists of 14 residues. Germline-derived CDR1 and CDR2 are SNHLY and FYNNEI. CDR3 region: CASRGEGSGSPLHF. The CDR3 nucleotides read TGTGCCAGCAGAGGGGAGGGGAGTGGTTCACCCCTCCACTTT.

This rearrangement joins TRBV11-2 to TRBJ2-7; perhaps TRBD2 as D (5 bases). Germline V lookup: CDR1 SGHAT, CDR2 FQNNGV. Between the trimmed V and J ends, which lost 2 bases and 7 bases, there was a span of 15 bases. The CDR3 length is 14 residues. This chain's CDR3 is CASSLNLPTGEQYF. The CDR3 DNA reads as TGTGCCAGCAGCTTAAACTTACCGACGGGAGAGCAGTACTTC.

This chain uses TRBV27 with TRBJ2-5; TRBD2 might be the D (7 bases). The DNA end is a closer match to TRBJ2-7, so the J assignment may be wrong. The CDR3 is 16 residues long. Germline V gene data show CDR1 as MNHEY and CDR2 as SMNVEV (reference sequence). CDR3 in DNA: TGTGCCAGCACTTCTCGCGGGGGCCGGAGCTCCTACGAGCAGTACTTC. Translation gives CASTSRGGRSSYEQYF.

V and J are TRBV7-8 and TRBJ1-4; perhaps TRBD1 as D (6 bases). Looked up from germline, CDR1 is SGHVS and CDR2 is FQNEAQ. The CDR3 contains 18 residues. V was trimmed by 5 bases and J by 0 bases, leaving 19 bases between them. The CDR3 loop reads CASSLLNRQAATNEKLFF. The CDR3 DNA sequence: TGTGCCAGCAGCCTGCTAAATCGACAGGCCGCAACTAATGAAAAACTGTTTTTT.